The TCR beta chain under discussion was sequenced for a study of blood T cell repertoires in COVID-19. Assay: immunoSEQ multiplex PCR; the TCRdb copy retains only in-frame clones and omits some. The table includes about 300,000 clones, 86% detected once. Self-reported history from a screening survey and questionnaire set each donor's cohort. Trimming cost V 4 bases and J 8 bases; bases outside gene matches: 5. Germline CDR1 is MNHEY and CDR2 is SMNVEV (reference sequence). This CDR3 has 14 residues. Sequencing was done on a sample of PBMCs or T cells enriched from blood (not recorded which). The genes are TRBV27 and TRBJ2-1; 10 nucleotides match TRBD1. The receptor was isolated from a man aged 25-45 years who had recovered from COVID-19. The CDR3 reads CASSWTGTGDEQFF. CDR3 DNA sequence: TGTGCCAGCAGTTGGACCGGGACAGGGGATGAGCAGTTCTTC.